This T cell receptor beta chain was obtained from a study of blood T cell repertoires in COVID-19. Study overall: Sample material is recorded as cDNA or gDNA derived from T cells, B-cell-depleted T cells, or PBMCs.

Germline CDR1 and CDR2: GTSNPN and SVGIG (reference sequence). The CDR3 runs 18 residues. The ends lost 2 bases at V and 1 base at J; junction bases unmatched: 16. Authors' data handling: How many nucleated cells were present was estimated from reference gene primer amplification. Sequencing was performed with immunoSEQ multiplex PCR; in TCRdb, only in-frame clones are kept and a portion is missing. V, J and clone size reflect that table, while D and trimming were determined from the DNA. The data show approximately 100,000 clones, about two thirds seen once. The sequencing input was peripheral blood. The rearrangement joins TRBV30 to TRBJ1-1, with 7 bases identical to TRBD1. This clonotype was sampled from a human donor with acute or convalescent COVID-19. The donor label of this sample is uncertain. In DNA form, the CDR3 reads TGTGCCTGGAGTCCCACAGACTGGGACAGACAGTCGAACACTGAAGCTTTCTTT. Translating it yields CAWSPTDWDRQSNTEAFF. The whole variable domain, filled in from reference TRBV30 and TRBJ1-1, reads SQTIHQWPATLVQPVGSPLSLECTVEGTSNPNLYWYRQAAGRGLQLLFYSVGIGQISSEVPQNLSASRPQDRQFILSSKKLLLSDSGFYLCAWSPTDWDRQSNTEAFFGQGTRLTVV.